The 15 T cell receptor beta chains below all came from one sample that was sequenced in a study of control samples from healthy donors and cancer patients (dated by TCRdb to about 2020). Library preparation employed the immunoSEQ multiplex PCR assay. TCRdb provides this immuneACCESS table in a form limited to in-frame rearrangements. Some clones are lacking; in checked studies, under half of them reflect an unresolved V gene, and why the rest are absent is not known. The sample table lists approximately 150,000 clones, approximately 96% of them with a count of one. Together, the top ten hold under 1.2% of the sample. Input material: blood. These receptors were collected from a woman in her 30s in good health.

This clone was detected only once. The chain employs TRBV19 and TRBJ1-5; no clear D. Germline V gene lookup returns CDR1 LNHDA and CDR2 SQIVND (reference sequence). The CDR3 is made up of 15 amino acids. V shed 7 bases and J shed 0 bases, with 13 bases lying between them. For the CDR3, the DNA is TGTGCCAGTAAAAGGCGGGTTAATAGCAATCAGCCCCAGCATTTT. This encodes CASKRRVNSNQPQHF.

V usage is TRBV7-9 and J usage is TRBJ2-1; 9 bases match TRBD1. The CDR3 spans 19 residues. The germline V gene encodes CDR1 SEHNR and CDR2 FQNEAQ (reference sequence). J was trimmed by 4 bases and V by 5 bases; bases with no gene match: 18. The chain's CDR3 is CASSTTAGTGRGTYNEQFF. CDR3 coding DNA: TGTGCCAGCAGCACGACAGCCGGGACAGGGAGGGGAACATACAATGAGCAGTTCTTC.

The rearrangement joins TRBV29-1 to TRBJ2-2; D perhaps matches TRBD1 (6 bases). V lost 5 bases, J lost 0 bases, and 10 bases lay in between. Germline V gene data show CDR1 as SQVTM and CDR2 as ANQGSEA. The length of the CDR3 is 14 residues. Written as DNA, the CDR3 is TGCAGCGTTCGACAGGCAACGAACACCGGGGAGCTGTTTTTT. This codes for CSVRQATNTGELFF.

This chain joins TRBV6-5 and TRBJ1-1; D remains unclear. CDR1 and CDR2 (germline): MNHEY, SVGAGI. CDR3 size: 13 residues. The V and J ends lost 6 bases and 10 bases respectively, with 18 bases between them. CDR3 protein: CASSPISRAGAFF. CDR3 coding DNA: TGTGCCAGCAGCCCAATTAGCCGAGCAGGAGCTTTCTTT.

The chain combines TRBV5-1 with TRBJ2-3, with D unresolved. The length of the CDR3 is 14 residues. Germline loops: CDR1 SGHRS, CDR2 YFSETQ. Trimming cost V 0 bases and J 5 bases, with 10 bases left between them. The CDR3 DNA reads as TGCGCCAGCAGCTTGGTAGGCAGCGAAGATACGCAGTATTTT. Translated, it gives CASSLVGSEDTQYF.

CDR3 nucleotides: TGTGCCAGCAGTTACACGGGACTAGTGGTCGGGGAGCTGTTTTTT. It yields the protein CASSYTGLVVGELFF. The V and J genes are TRBV6-5 and TRBJ2-2, with 8 bases lining up with TRBD2. This CDR3 is 15 amino acids long. Germline-derived CDR1 and CDR2 are MNHEY and SVGAGI. J lost 7 bases, V lost 2 bases, and 6 bases had no gene match.

The CDR3: CASQGSGNTIYF. Written as DNA, the CDR3 is TGTGCCAGCCAGGGCTCTGGAAACACCATATATTTT. The V call is TRBV6-5, the J call TRBJ1-3; the D gene is possibly TRBD1 (5 bases). Germline CDR1 MNHEY, CDR2 SVGAGI. The length of the CDR3 is 12 residues. Between the trimmed V and J ends, which lost 8 bases and 0 bases, there was a span of 5 bases.

This chain links TRBV27 with TRBJ2-2; 11 bases map to TRBD2. From germline, CDR1 is MNHEY and CDR2 SMNVEV (reference sequence). V dropped 7 bases and J dropped 6; count of bases not matched to a gene: 7. The CDR3 runs to 15 residues. CDR3 in DNA: TGTGCCAGCAAGTACCTAGCGGGAGGCCCCGGGGAGCTGTTTTTT. Amino acids: CASKYLAGGPGELFF.

This clone was recorded once. The chain combines TRBV19 with TRBJ2-3; D remains ambiguous. Trimming took off 10 bases at V and 7 bases at J, with 15 bases between the two ends. Looked up from germline, CDR1 is LNHDA and CDR2 is SQIVND (reference sequence). CDR3 size: 12 residues. The CDR3 is CATSHTTHTQYF. The CDR3 coding sequence is TGTGCCACCTCACATACAACGCATACGCAGTATTTT.

The genes are TRBV6-5 and TRBJ2-3, with TRBD1 identical over 7 bases. Looked up from germline, CDR1 is MNHEY and CDR2 is SVGAGI. This CDR3 has 14 amino acids. V dropped 5 bases and J dropped 1; count of bases not matched to a gene: 3. The CDR3 DNA sequence: TGTGCCAGCAGTAAGGGGGCGGGCACAGATACGCAGTATTTT. It encodes CASSKGAGTDTQYF.

This chain uses TRBV5-4 with TRBJ1-2; TRBD1 might be the D (5 bases). CDR3 length: 15 residues. Per the germline V gene, CDR1 is SGHNT and CDR2 is YYREEE (reference sequence). Trimming left V 0 bases short and J 4 bases short, with 13 bases between. The CDR3 DNA reads as TGTGCCAGCAGCTTGGCCGGAGGGGACCGCTATGGCTACACCTTC. Protein product: CASSLAGGDRYGYTF.

The J gene is TRBJ2-5, the V gene TRBV6-6; TRBD2 agrees at 14 bases. Per germline, CDR1 MNHNY and CDR2 SVGAGI (reference sequence). The CDR3 length is 16 residues. Trimming took 10 bases from V and 5 from J; bases not matched to a gene: 12. CDR3 DNA: TGTGCCACCAACAACCGACTAGCGGGAGGGCTGGAGACCCAGTACTTC. It is translated as CATNNRLAGGLETQYF.

This chain links TRBV4-1 with TRBJ2-1; TRBD2 matches at 8 bases. The CDR3 has 17 amino acids. V shed 1 base, J shed 8 bases, and the junction held 13 bases outside the gene matches. Germline CDR1 MGHRA, CDR2 YSYEKL. Here the CDR3 DNA reads TGCGCCAGCAGCCAAGTGTCTAGCGGGTCTTACAAGGATGAGCAGTTCTTC. Residues: CASSQVSSGSYKDEQFF.

The rearrangement joins TRBV5-8 to TRBJ2-3; D is possibly TRBD2 (6 bases). Deletions cut 4 bases from V and 0 bases from J, with 12 bases between. Germline loops: CDR1 SGHTS, CDR2 YDEGEE. The CDR3 consists of 15 residues. The CDR3 bases are TGTGCCAGCAGCGGGACCGGGAGCAGCACAGATACGCAGTATTTT. Its protein product is CASSGTGSSTDTQYF.

This rearrangement joins TRBV2 to TRBJ1-2, with D unclear. This CDR3 spans 16 amino acids. V gave up 7 bases and J gave up 6 bases, with 24 bases separating them. Germline assignment: CDR1 SNHLY and CDR2 FYNNEI. Written as DNA, the CDR3 is TGTGCCAGCAAAACCCCCCTGAAGCGCCCCCACAATGGCTACACCTTC. Encoded protein: CASKTPLKRPHNGYTF.